This section outlines one T cell receptor beta chain sequence together with its context. Antigen: not known. Missing from this donor's record is the CMV serostatus. The sample is drawn from a study of cytomegalovirus exposure and HLA in healthy donors. Primers for the PCR totalled 60 Vbeta and 13 Jbeta. The data were produced by immunoSEQ multiplex PCR, yet TCRdb's version contains in-frame clones alone and is incomplete. The sample has more than 110,000 clones, 73% seen once; the top ten hold approximately 15%. Study-wide results and limits: It was about 180 TCR beta chains that were listed as cytomegalovirus-associated.

Germline V gene sequence: CDR1 SQVTM, CDR2 ANQGSEA. The ends lost 6 bases at V and 7 bases at J; junction bases unmatched: 9. This CDR3 has 13 residues. The chain recombines TRBV29-1 with TRBJ1-1; 9 nucleotides align to TRBD1. This clonotype was obtained from a human donor in good health. Input material: PBMCs. Written as DNA, the CDR3 is TGCAGCGTGCAAAACGACAGGGGGTTTGAAGCTTTCTTT. Its translation: CSVQNDRGFEAFF.